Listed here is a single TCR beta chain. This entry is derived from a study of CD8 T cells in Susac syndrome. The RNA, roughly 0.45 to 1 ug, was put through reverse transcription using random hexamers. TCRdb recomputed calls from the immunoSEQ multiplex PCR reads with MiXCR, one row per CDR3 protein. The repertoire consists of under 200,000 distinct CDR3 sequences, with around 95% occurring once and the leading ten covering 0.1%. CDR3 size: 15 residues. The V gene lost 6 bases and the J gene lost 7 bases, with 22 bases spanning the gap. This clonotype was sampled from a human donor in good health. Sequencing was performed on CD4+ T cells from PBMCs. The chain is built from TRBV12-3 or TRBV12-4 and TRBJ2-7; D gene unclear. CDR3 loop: CASSLDGIRGEEQYV. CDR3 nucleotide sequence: TGTGCCAGCAGCCTGGATGGTATTCGCGGAGAGGAGCAGTACGTC.